The TCR beta chain under discussion was sequenced for a study of beta chain features in type 1 diabetes. The CDR3 consists of 11 residues. Germline V lookup: CDR1 MRHNA, CDR2 SNTAGT. Trimming cost V 4 bases and J 12 bases; bases outside gene matches: 3. The table lists this clone with a few counts. Expressed TCRB transcripts got sequenced, as all isolated RNA was reverse transcribed. Repertoires were generated with immunoSEQ multiplex PCR, while TCRdb's copy carries only in-frame clones and drops some. The table records a few hundred thousand clones, roughly 9.6% of them present only once. The sequencing input was naive CD4+ T cells from blood. This chain links TRBV6-4 with TRBJ2-1; 7 bases are a match to TRBD2. This TCR came from a woman aged 18-29 years in good health. CDR3 nucleotides: TGTGCCAGCAGTGTGGGGGGGGTGCAGTTCTTC. Translating gives CASSVGGVQFF.